The next 20 T cell receptor beta chains were all read from a single sample in a study of T-cell memory formation after mild COVID-19. TCRdb re-called the 5' RACE reads with MiXCR, one entry per CDR3 protein. The repertoire holds some 290,000 distinct CDR3 sequences, 15% to 20% seen once, with about a fifth in the top ten. Sequenced input: PBMCs or a T cell subset sorted from them (not recorded which). These receptors all come from a man aged 18 to 29 who had mild COVID-19 (a few samples of this study predate the infection). Cell type and time point are not known.

The chain carries TRBV4-3 and TRBJ1-1; D unresolved. Germline V gene lookup returns CDR1 LGHNA and CDR2 YSLEER. CDR3 length equals 15 residues. V was pared by 4 bases and J by 1 base, with 13 bases between. In DNA form, the CDR3 reads TGCGCCAGCAGCCCCGAGGTGTTGAGGAACACTGAAGCTTTCTTT. Protein sequence: CASSPEVLRNTEAFF.

This clonotype was detected a few times. The chain employs TRBV7-3 and TRBJ2-3, with 7 bases lining up with TRBD2. Germline CDR1 SGHTA, CDR2 FQGTGA. This CDR3 contains 16 residues. V gave up 5 bases and J gave up 2 bases; unmatched junction bases: 10. CDR3 sequence reads: CASSPGSSGPTDTQYF. The DNA of the CDR3 is TGTGCCAGCAGCCCAGGCTCTAGCGGACCCACAGATACGCAGTATTTT.

The CDR3: CASSFGSGGEETQYF. Here the CDR3 DNA reads TGCGCCAGCAGCTTTGGCAGCGGGGGTGAAGAGACCCAGTACTTC. The chain carries TRBV5-1 and TRBJ2-5; 8 nucleotides line up with TRBD2. This CDR3 spans 15 amino acids. CDR1 is SGHRS, CDR2 YFSETQ, per germline. V trimming: 2 bases; J trimming: 3 bases; junction bases outside the gene matches: 6.

The table lists this clonotype with a few counts. The V gene is TRBV23-1, the J gene TRBJ2-3; unclear D gene. Being an ORF, TRBV23-1 has a function that is uncertain. CDR3 length: 15 amino acids. V was cut by 4 bases and J by 2 bases, with 13 bases left in between. In DNA, the CDR3 is TGCGCCAGCAGTCCCCACTGGTGGTACACAGATACGCAGTATTTT. Protein sequence: CASSPHWWYTDTQYF.

The chain employs TRBV29-1 and TRBJ1-3; no firm D call. CDR3 length equals 11 residues. V was cut by 6 bases and J by 2 bases, with 5 bases left in between. Germline CDR1 reads SQVTM; CDR2 reads ANQGSEA. The CDR3 protein is CSVATGNTIYF. The CDR3 nucleotides read TGCAGCGTGGCGACTGGAAACACCATATATTTT.

This clonotype occurred many times. This chain uses TRBV20-1 with TRBJ1-4; TRBD1 might be the D (5 bases). Germline CDR1 reads DFQATT; CDR2 reads SNEGSKA (reference sequence). V lost 0 bases and J 3 bases, leaving 11 bases between the germline ends. CDR3 length equals 15 residues. DNA for the CDR3: TGCAGTGCTAGAGATGGGGGAAACGCTAATGAAAAACTGTTTTTT. Its translation: CSARDGGNANEKLFF.

This clonotype was counted at least ten times. The V and J genes are TRBV27 and TRBJ1-2; the D is unclear. This CDR3 is 13 amino acids long. Trimming removed 0 bases at V and 6 bases at J, with 8 bases between. Germline V gene sequence: CDR1 MNHEY, CDR2 SMNVEV (reference sequence). CDR3 sequence reads: CASSLSMTDGYTF. CDR3 sequence (DNA): TGTGCCAGCAGTTTATCAATGACGGATGGCTACACCTTC.

This clonotype was detected a few times. CDR3 amino acids: CSARAGTGNGPYYNEQFF. Here the CDR3 DNA reads TGCAGTGCGAGGGCGGGGACAGGGAATGGGCCCTACTACAATGAGCAGTTCTTC. The genes are TRBV20-1 and TRBJ2-1, with 9 bases identical to TRBD1. The CDR3 is made up of 18 amino acids. With V trimmed by 6 bases and J by 3 bases, 18 bases remained unmatched. Germline V gene lookup returns CDR1 DFQATT and CDR2 SNEGSKA (reference sequence).

This clonotype has a handful of counts. V gene TRBV5-5 combines with J gene TRBJ1-2; D possibly corresponds to TRBD1 (6 bases). The CDR3 length is 13 residues. Germline-derived CDR1 and CDR2 are SGHKS and YYEKEE (reference sequence). Trimming removed 2 bases at V and 8 bases at J, with 13 bases between. This CDR3 is CASSLLTGFGYTF. CDR3 bases: TGTGCCAGCAGCTTATTAACAGGGTTCGGCTACACCTTC.

This clonotype was detected only a few times. The rearrangement uses TRBV6-2 or TRBV6-3 and TRBJ2-3; no clear D gene. Deletions cut 6 bases from V and 0 bases from J, with 7 bases between. Looked up from germline, CDR1 is MNHEY and CDR2 is SVGEGT. The CDR3 consists of 13 residues. The CDR3 sequence: CASRDSSTDTQYF. CDR3 nucleotides: TGTGCCAGCAGGGATTCTAGCACAGATACGCAGTATTTT.

This clonotype was observed a handful of times. This chain links TRBV18 with TRBJ1-5; D is undetermined. The CDR3 extends over 15 amino acids. V was pared by 8 bases and J by 3 bases, with 17 bases between. The germline gives CDR1 KGHSH, CDR2 LQKENI. CDR3 in amino acids: CASPRWGFFNQPQHF. The CDR3 DNA follows: TGTGCCAGCCCCCGGTGGGGATTTTTCAATCAGCCCCAGCATTTT.

The chain employs TRBV6-2 or TRBV6-3 and TRBJ1-4, with 8 nucleotides matching TRBD1. The trim removed 4 bases at V and 7 bases at J, leaving 5 bases unmatched. Germline values: CDR1 MNHEY, CDR2 SVGEGT. The CDR3 runs 14 residues. The CDR3 region has the DNA TGTGCCAGCAGTTTTCCAGGGGGCCGTGAAAAACTGTTTTTT. Translation: CASSFPGGREKLFF.

The chain employs TRBV3-1 and TRBJ2-1, with TRBD2 identical over 15 bases. There are 15 residues in the CDR3. V lost 4 bases and J lost 7; bases outside the gene matches: 2. Germline CDR1 reads LGHDT; CDR2 reads YNNKEL (reference sequence). The CDR3 here is CASSLGTSGGNEQFF. Here the CDR3 DNA reads TGTGCCAGCAGCCTCGGGACTAGCGGGGGGAATGAGCAGTTCTTC.

There are a few counts of this clonotype. The V gene is TRBV14, the J gene TRBJ2-3; either TRBD1 or TRBD2 may fit D (5 bases each). Trimming removed 4 bases at V and 2 bases at J, with 10 bases between. Germline V gene lookup returns CDR1 SGHDN and CDR2 FVKESK. This CDR3 comprises 14 residues. The CDR3 DNA is TGTGCCAGCAGCCCGAGGGGCAACACAGATACGCAGTATTTT. As protein: CASSPRGNTDTQYF.

The V call is TRBV6-5, the J call TRBJ1-2; no definite D call. Trimming pared 2 bases from V and 1 base from J, leaving 2 bases between. Germline CDR1 reads MNHEY; CDR2 reads SVGAGI. This CDR3 spans 12 amino acids. The CDR3 sequence is CASSYNNYGYTF. DNA for the CDR3: TGTGCCAGCAGTTACAATAACTATGGCTACACCTTC.

This clonotype was recorded at least ten times. The rearrangement uses TRBV12-3 or TRBV12-4 and TRBJ1-6; no clear D gene. The CDR3 length is 12 residues. The V and J ends lost 5 bases and 11 bases respectively, with 10 bases between them. The CDR3, as DNA: TGTGCCAGCAGTCCTCCAGGAGCACCCCTCCACTTT. Translated: CASSPPGAPLHF.

This clonotype was seen a single time. This chain uses TRBV24-1 with TRBJ2-1; D gene uncertain. The CDR3 consists of 12 residues. CDR1 is KGHDR, CDR2 SFDVKD, per germline. The V and J ends lost 8 bases and 6 bases respectively, with 10 bases between them. CDR3 sequence reads: CATIVGLNEQFF. CDR3 sequence (DNA): TGTGCCACCATCGTCGGGCTCAATGAGCAGTTCTTC.

The chain combines TRBV5-1 with TRBJ2-1; no firm D call. Germline V lookup: CDR1 SGHRS, CDR2 YFSETQ. The CDR3 is 13 residues long. V lost 0 bases and J lost 5, with 6 bases in between. The CDR3 DNA reads as TGCGCCAGCAGCTTGGAAGGACACAATGAGCAGTTCTTC. Amino acids: CASSLEGHNEQFF.

Ten or more counts support this clonotype. The rearrangement uses TRBV29-1 and TRBJ2-2; the D is unclear. V lost 7 bases and J lost 1, with 7 bases in between. CDR1 is SQVTM and CDR2 is ANQGSEA in the germline V gene. CDR3 length equals 12 residues. CDR3 nucleotides: TGCAGCGGATCCGAGAACACCGGGGAGCTGTTTTTT. Translation: CSGSENTGELFF.

J is TRBJ2-7 and V is TRBV5-1; D perhaps matches TRBD2 (5 bases). CDR1 is SGHRS and CDR2 is YFSETQ in the germline V gene. There are 15 residues in the CDR3. V lost 0 bases and J 6 bases, leaving 16 bases between the germline ends. CDR3 nucleotides: TGCGCCAGCAGCTTGGGGGCACCGGGGATGGCCGAGCAGTACTTC. It encodes CASSLGAPGMAEQYF.